The 28 T cell receptor beta chains below all came from one sample that was sequenced in a study of blood T cell repertoires in COVID-19. Only in-frame clones appear in the TCRdb table, and some are missing; sequencing was by immunoSEQ multiplex PCR. This sample yields about 68,000 clones, of which 90% to 95% are seen a single time; 7.3% belongs to the top ten. Source material: peripheral blood. These receptors were collected from a man aged 35-49 years with COVID-19, enrolled during active disease.

This chain connects TRBV5-1 to TRBJ2-1; D possibly corresponds to TRBD2 (6 bases). The germline gives CDR1 SGHRS, CDR2 YFSETQ. V lost 4 bases, J lost 1 base, and 12 bases lay in between. This CDR3 is built from 15 residues. The CDR3 loop is CASSPGTFSYNEQFF. The CDR3 nucleotides are TGCGCCAGCAGCCCAGGGACTTTTTCCTACAATGAGCAGTTCTTC. Together with reference TRBV5-1 and TRBJ2-1, the CDR3 gives the full variable domain: KAGVTQTPRYLIKTRGQQVTLSCSPISGHRSVSWYQQTPGQGLQFLFEYFSETQRNKGNFPGRFSGRQFSNSRSEMNVSTLELGDSALYLCASSPGTFSYNEQFFGPGTRLTVL.

The chain is built from TRBV3-1 (or the pseudogene TRBV3-2) and TRBJ2-4; D call uncertain. Germline assignment: CDR1 LGHDT and CDR2 YNNKEL (reference sequence). The CDR3 has 14 residues. Trimming removed 2 bases at V and 0 bases at J, with 5 bases between. The CDR3 loop reads CASSQPLAKNIQYF. CDR3 nucleotides: TGTGCCAGCAGCCAACCTCTAGCCAAAAACATTCAGTACTTC.

This sequence joins TRBV14 and TRBJ2-2; D gene uncertain. This CDR3 has 14 residues. Germline lookup yields CDR1 SGHDN and CDR2 FVKESK. Trimming removed 0 bases from V and 7 bases from J, with 9 bases in between. The CDR3 coding sequence is TGTGCCAGCAGCCAAGACGTCGGTGTCGGGGAGCTGTTTTTT. Encoded protein: CASSQDVGVGELFF.

J is TRBJ2-5 and V is TRBV2; 9 positions match TRBD1. Germline CDR1 reads SNHLY; CDR2 reads FYNNEI. This CDR3 is 15 amino acids long. V gave up 4 bases and J gave up 4 bases; unmatched junction bases: 7. The CDR3 here is CASSGDRAGSETQYF. The CDR3 DNA sequence: TGTGCCAGCAGTGGGGACAGGGCGGGGTCAGAGACCCAGTACTTC.

The V call is TRBV19, the J call TRBJ2-5; 9 nucleotides match TRBD2. Germline loops: CDR1 LNHDA, CDR2 SQIVND (reference sequence). This CDR3 has 14 amino acids. V dropped 8 bases and J dropped 0; count of bases not matched to a gene: 4. CDR3 bases: TGTGCCAGTGCGGGGGGGCCTTACCAAGAGACCCAGTACTTC. This sequence encodes CASAGGPYQETQYF.

This clone was found a few times. The chain recombines TRBV30 with TRBJ1-4; D perhaps matches TRBD1 (6 bases). The CDR3 sequence is 14 residues long. Germline V gene lookup returns CDR1 GTSNPN and CDR2 SVGIG (reference sequence). Trimming removed 8 bases at V and 3 bases at J, with 16 bases between. CDR3 bases: TGTGCCCAGAAAGGGGGTTTTGCTAATGAAAAACTGTTTTTT. This gives the protein CAQKGGFANEKLFF. Full variable domain (remainder filled in from reference TRBV30 and TRBJ1-4): SQTIHQWPATLVQPVGSPLSLECTVEGTSNPNLYWYRQAAGRGLQLLFYSVGIGQISSEVPQNLSASRPQDRQFILSSKKLLLSDSGFYLCAQKGGFANEKLFFGSGTQLSVL.

The chain has TRBV5-4 and TRBJ1-6; D remains ambiguous. The CDR3 spans 15 residues. Germline-derived CDR1 and CDR2 are SGHNT and YYREEE (reference sequence). The germline V and J ends were trimmed by 1 base and 7 bases, with 12 bases remaining between them. The CDR3 region is CASSLRGNKNSPLHF. The CDR3 nucleotides are TGTGCCAGCAGCTTGAGAGGGAATAAGAATTCACCCCTCCACTTT.

The chain couples TRBV5-5 to TRBJ1-1; 10 bases match TRBD1. The germline V gene has CDR1 SGHKS and CDR2 YYEKEE (reference sequence). The CDR3 loop spans 14 amino acids. Germline trimming cut 0 bases from V and 8 bases from J; bases unmatched to any gene: 4. The CDR3 coding sequence is TGTGCCAGCAGCTTGGGACAGGGGGCGGGGGAAGCTTTCTTT. Protein product: CASSLGQGAGEAFF.

J is TRBJ2-2 and V is TRBV28; tentatively, D is TRBD1 (7 bases). With 3 bases removed from V and 4 bases from J, the gap between germline ends came to 24 bases. CDR1 MDHEN and CDR2 SYDVKM come from the germline V gene. CDR3 length: 19 amino acids. CDR3 sequence reads: CASSFRRVRVRGSTGELFF. CDR3 nucleotide sequence: TGTGCCAGCAGTTTCAGGAGGGTTCGAGTCAGGGGGAGCACCGGGGAGCTGTTTTTT.

This sequence joins TRBV19 and TRBJ2-7, with D possibly TRBD1 on 6 matching bases. This CDR3 comprises 16 residues. CDR1 LNHDA and CDR2 SQIVND come from the germline V gene (reference sequence). V was cut by 3 bases and J by 2 bases, with 17 bases left in between. DNA for the CDR3: TGTGCCAGTAGTATCTATCCGGGACACCAAACCTACGAGCAGTACTTC. Its protein product is CASSIYPGHQTYEQYF.

The chain has TRBV7-2 and TRBJ2-7, with 7 nucleotides matching TRBD2. J gave up 4 bases and V 5 bases, and 8 bases lay outside the gene matches. The germline CDR1 and CDR2 sequences are SGHTA and FQGNSA. This CDR3 contains 14 residues. CDR3 residues: CASSMPGLQYEQYF. In DNA, the CDR3 is TGTGCCAGCAGCATGCCGGGACTACAGTACGAGCAGTACTTC. Full variable domain (missing parts from reference TRBV7-2 and TRBJ2-7): GAGVSQSPSNKVTEKGKDVELRCDPISGHTALYWYRQSLGQGLEFLIYFQGNSAPDKSGLPSDRFSAERTGGSVSTLTIQRTQQEDSAVYLCASSMPGLQYEQYFGPGTRLTVT.

The rearrangement uses TRBV6-5 and TRBJ1-2; 9 nucleotides match TRBD1. V shed 6 bases, J shed 3 bases, and the junction held 8 bases outside the gene matches. CDR1 and CDR2 from the germline V gene are MNHEY and SVGAGI. This CDR3 comprises 15 residues. CDR3 sequence reads: CASSKSGTGYYGYTF. Here the CDR3 DNA reads TGTGCCAGCAGCAAGTCCGGGACAGGGTACTATGGCTACACCTTC.

The V and J genes are TRBV5-1 and TRBJ2-7; D is possibly TRBD1 (6 bases). The germline CDR1 and CDR2 sequences are SGHRS and YFSETQ. The CDR3 spans 12 residues. With 0 bases removed from V and 6 bases from J, the gap between germline ends came to 7 bases. The CDR3 loop reads CASSLEGGEQYF. CDR3 DNA: TGCGCCAGCAGCTTGGAAGGGGGCGAGCAGTACTTC.

The chain combines TRBV28 with TRBJ2-7; 7 nucleotides align to TRBD2. Germline V CDR1 and CDR2: MDHEN, SYDVKM. There are 14 residues in the CDR3. V lost 2 bases to trimming and J lost 2 bases; unmatched junction nucleotides: 3. The CDR3 DNA sequence: TGTGCCAGCAGTTTAGCGGGGGTTACCTACGAGCAGTACTTC. Encoded protein: CASSLAGVTYEQYF.

The V call is TRBV5-4, the J call TRBJ2-7; TRBD1 might be the D (7 bases). Germline assignment: CDR1 SGHNT and CDR2 YYREEE (reference sequence). The CDR3 has 15 residues. Trimming removed 3 bases at V and 1 base at J, with 14 bases between. The CDR3 region is CASSSSSGGSYEQYF. The CDR3 DNA reads TGTGCCAGCAGCTCCTCATCAGGGGGGTCCTACGAGCAGTACTTC. Full variable domain (missing parts from reference TRBV5-4 and TRBJ2-7): ETGVTQSPTHLIKTRGQQVTLRCSSQSGHNTVSWYQQALGQGPQFIFQYYREEENGRGNFPPRFSGLQFPNYSSELNVNALELDDSALYLCASSSSSGGSYEQYFGPGTRLTVT.

This clone was seen just once. The V gene is TRBV14, the J gene TRBJ2-7; 8 nucleotides agree with TRBD1. Per germline, CDR1 SGHDN and CDR2 FVKESK. Germline trimming cut 4 bases from V and 6 bases from J; bases unmatched to any gene: 8. The CDR3 length is 14 residues. CDR3 nucleotides: TGTGCCAGCAGCCTTCTTTGGACAGGGACCGAGCAGTACTTC. Residues: CASSLLWTGTEQYF. Together with reference TRBV14 and TRBJ2-7, the CDR3 gives the full variable domain: EAGVTQFPSHSVIEKGQTVTLRCDPISGHDNLYWYRRVMGKEIKFLLHFVKESKQDESGMPNNRFLAERTGGTYSTLKVQPAELEDSGVYFCASSLLWTGTEQYFGPGTRLTVT.

The chain recombines TRBV5-1 with TRBJ2-7; D might be TRBD2 (6 bases). V was trimmed by 0 bases and J by 3 bases, leaving 10 bases between them. The CDR3 is 14 residues long. Germline CDR1 and CDR2: SGHRS and YFSETQ. CDR3 region: CASSLEGEVYEQYF. The CDR3 DNA is TGCGCCAGCAGCTTGGAAGGGGAGGTCTACGAGCAGTACTTC.

This clone was recorded once. The chain combines TRBV18 with TRBJ2-1; 8 nucleotides agree with TRBD1. The CDR3 consists of 16 residues. The germline V gene has CDR1 KGHSH and CDR2 LQKENI. Unmatched junction bases numbered 12, after V lost 3 bases and J lost 8 bases. CDR3 in DNA: TGTGCCAGCTCACCGCGGTCAGGGGGCATGGCGGATGAGCAGTTCTTC. As protein: CASSPRSGGMADEQFF.

The CDR3 sequence is CATGTGRNTIYF. CDR3 sequence (DNA): TGTGCTACCGGGACAGGGAGAAACACCATATATTTT. This rearrangement joins TRBV28 to TRBJ1-3, with 9 nucleotides matching TRBD1. The length of the CDR3 is 12 residues. Germline V gene sequence: CDR1 MDHEN, CDR2 SYDVKM.

This sequence joins TRBV2 and TRBJ1-1, with 7 bases identical to TRBD1. Germline V gives CDR1 SNHLY, CDR2 FYNNEI. The CDR3 contains 16 residues. V dropped 6 bases and J dropped 1; count of bases not matched to a gene: 11. This chain's CDR3 is CASRDSRGQTNTEAFF. As DNA, the CDR3 is TGTGCCAGCAGGGATTCCCGGGGACAGACGAACACTGAAGCTTTCTTT.

The chain joins TRBV19 to TRBJ2-6, with D maybe TRBD2 (5 bases). This CDR3 has 13 residues. V shed 6 bases and J shed 12 bases, with 15 bases lying between them. Germline V gives CDR1 LNHDA, CDR2 SQIVND (reference sequence). The CDR3 nucleotides are TGTGCCAGTAGCGGGCGGGTAGGGCTCGTCCTGACTTTC. This sequence encodes CASSGRVGLVLTF.

This clone was counted between two and nine times. The rearrangement links TRBV4-1 to TRBJ2-7; 10 bases agree with TRBD2. This CDR3 has 16 amino acids. Trimming took 4 bases from V and 4 from J; bases not matched to a gene: 10. Looked up from germline, CDR1 is MGHRA and CDR2 is YSYEKL. Here the CDR3 reads CASSRQLAGSEYEQYF. The CDR3 nucleotides read TGCGCCAGCAGCCGCCAACTAGCGGGGTCGGAGTACGAGCAGTACTTC.

The V and J genes are TRBV3-1 (or the pseudogene TRBV3-2) and TRBJ2-7, with a possible D match to TRBD2 (5 bases). Between the trimmed V and J ends, which lost 3 bases and 2 bases, there was a span of 11 bases. Germline loops: CDR1 LGHDT, CDR2 YNNKEL (reference sequence). The CDR3 sequence is 14 residues long. CDR3 in amino acids: CASSHTEGAYEQYF. The DNA for the CDR3 is TGTGCCAGCAGCCACACCGAGGGAGCCTACGAGCAGTACTTC.

The CDR3 region is CASSATGWGGYEQYF. CDR3 nucleotides: TGTGCCAGCAGTGCCACAGGCTGGGGGGGGTACGAGCAGTACTTC. The genes are TRBV2 and TRBJ2-7; the match to TRBD2 covers 7 bases. The CDR3 extends over 15 amino acids. In germline, CDR1 is SNHLY, CDR2 FYNNEI. With V trimmed by 4 bases and J by 4 bases, 10 bases remained unmatched. The full variable domain, rest sourced from reference TRBV2 and TRBJ2-7, is EPEVTQTPSHQVTQMGQEVILRCVPISNHLYFYWYRQILGQKVEFLVSFYNNEISEKSEIFDDQFSVERPDGSNFTLKIRSTKLEDSAMYFCASSATGWGGYEQYFGPGTRLTVT.

This clone has just one count. The genes are TRBV5-3 and TRBJ2-2, with D possibly TRBD2 on 5 matching bases. TRBV5-3 is an ORF for which the function is uncertain. The germline V and J ends were trimmed by 4 bases and 5 bases, with 15 bases remaining between them. The CDR3 has 15 amino acids. CDR3 nucleotide sequence: TGTGCCAGAAGCATCCCGGGTGGGGAGACCGGGGAGCTGTTTTTT. This sequence encodes CARSIPGGETGELFF.

The V and J genes are TRBV5-1 and TRBJ2-3; 9 bases are a match to TRBD1. The CDR3 has 17 amino acids. In germline, CDR1 is SGHRS, CDR2 YFSETQ. The V segment lost 2 bases and the J segment 0 bases; nucleotides outside the gene matches: 7. In DNA, the CDR3 is TGCGCCAGCAGCTTTGGGACAGGGCATTCCAGCACAGATACGCAGTATTTT. Translated, it gives CASSFGTGHSSTDTQYF.

The V gene is TRBV29-1, the J gene TRBJ1-2, with TRBD1 identical over 7 bases. Per the germline V gene, CDR1 is SQVTM and CDR2 is ANQGSEA. This CDR3 contains 15 residues. The V segment lost 5 bases and the J segment 0 bases; nucleotides outside the gene matches: 9. CDR3 sequence reads: CSVPETGVANYGYTF. DNA of the CDR3: TGCAGCGTTCCTGAAACAGGGGTAGCTAACTATGGCTACACCTTC. The full variable domain, rest sourced from reference TRBV29-1 and TRBJ1-2, is SAVISQKPSRDICQRGTSLTIQCQVDSQVTMMFWYRQQPGQSLTLIATANQGSEATYESGFVIDKFPISRPNLTFSTLTVSNMSPEDSSIYLCSVPETGVANYGYTFGSGTRLTVV.

V and J are TRBV5-1 and TRBJ2-6; weak D call: TRBD1 (6 bases). Germline CDR1 SGHRS, CDR2 YFSETQ. CDR3 size: 17 residues. Trimming removed 0 bases from V and 0 bases from J, with 10 bases in between. CDR3 residues: CASSLGTASSGANVLTF. CDR3 sequence (DNA): TGCGCCAGCAGCTTGGGGACAGCCAGCTCTGGGGCCAACGTCCTGACTTTC.